Sequencing of this TCR beta chain was carried out in a study of blood T cells in healthy people across ages. Study details: Template switching retrieved approximately one barcoded beta molecule for each two T cells.

Sample donors were healthy Caucasian individuals that came from Russia, aged roughly 6 to 100. Around 9 milliliters of peripheral blood were drawn from each donor into EDTA-treated tubes. Total RNA was isolated from each sample in quantities of at least 5.5 micrograms. A second about 7 to 11 cycle PCR used barcoded and J-beta primers. TCRdb fed the 5' RACE reads into MiXCR, producing one record per CDR3 protein. There are 1.5 million to 2 million distinct CDR3 sequences in the sample; about 30% occur only once, and roughly 8.2% lies in the top ten. This sequence originates from a woman aged 25 to 39 in good health. Sample: blood.

The CDR3 spells CASRRRPTGYSYEQYF. In DNA, the CDR3 is TGTGCCAGCAGACGGCGTCCAACAGGGTACTCCTACGAGCAGTACTTC. The chain links TRBV6-5 to TRBJ2-7; tentatively, D is TRBD1 (6 bases). Per the germline V gene, CDR1 is MNHEY and CDR2 is SVGAGI. Trimming removed 6 bases at V and 0 bases at J, with 18 bases between. The CDR3 is 16 amino acids.